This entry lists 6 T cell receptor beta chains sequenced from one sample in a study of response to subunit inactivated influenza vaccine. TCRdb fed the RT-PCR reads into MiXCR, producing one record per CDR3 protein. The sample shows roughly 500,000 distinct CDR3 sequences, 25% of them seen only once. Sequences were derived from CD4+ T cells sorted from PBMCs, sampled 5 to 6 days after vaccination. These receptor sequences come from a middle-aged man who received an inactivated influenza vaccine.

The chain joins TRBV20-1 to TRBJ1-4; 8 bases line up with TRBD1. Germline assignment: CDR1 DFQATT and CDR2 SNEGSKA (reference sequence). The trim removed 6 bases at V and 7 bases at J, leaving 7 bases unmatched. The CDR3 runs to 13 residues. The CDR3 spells CSAYDRGGEKLFF. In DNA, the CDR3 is TGCAGTGCCTACGACAGGGGAGGTGAAAAACTGTTTTTT.

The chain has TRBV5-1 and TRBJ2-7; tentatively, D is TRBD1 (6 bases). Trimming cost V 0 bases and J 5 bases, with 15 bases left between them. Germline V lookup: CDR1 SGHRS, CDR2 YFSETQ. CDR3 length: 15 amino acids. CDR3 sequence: CASSLGSQGYNEQYF. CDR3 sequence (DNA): TGCGCCAGCAGCTTGGGTTCACAGGGCTACAACGAGCAGTACTTC.

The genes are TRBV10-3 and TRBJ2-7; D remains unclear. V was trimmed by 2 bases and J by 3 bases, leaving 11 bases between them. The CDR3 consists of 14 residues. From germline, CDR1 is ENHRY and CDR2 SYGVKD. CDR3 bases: TGTGCCATCAGTGAGGGCAGCGACGGCTACGAGCAGTACTTC. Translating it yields CAISEGSDGYEQYF.

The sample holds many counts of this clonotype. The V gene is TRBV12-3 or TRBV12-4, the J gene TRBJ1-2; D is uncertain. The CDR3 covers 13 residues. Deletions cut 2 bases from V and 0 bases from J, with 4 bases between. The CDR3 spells CASSLSANYGYTF. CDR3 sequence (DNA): TGTGCCAGCAGTTTATCGGCTAACTATGGCTACACCTTC.

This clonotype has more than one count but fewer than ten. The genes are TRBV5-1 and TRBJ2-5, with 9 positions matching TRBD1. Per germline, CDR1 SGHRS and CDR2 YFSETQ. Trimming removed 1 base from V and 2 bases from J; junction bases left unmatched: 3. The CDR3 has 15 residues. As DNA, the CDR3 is TGCGCCAGCAGCTTGCAGACAGGGGGGCAAGAGACCCAGTACTTC. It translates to CASSLQTGGQETQYF.

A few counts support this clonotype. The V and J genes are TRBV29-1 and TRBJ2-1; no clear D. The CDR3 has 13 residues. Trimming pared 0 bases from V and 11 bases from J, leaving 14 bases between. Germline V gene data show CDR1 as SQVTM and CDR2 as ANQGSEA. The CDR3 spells CSVEDLSRPKQFF. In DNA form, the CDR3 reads TGCAGCGTTGAAGATTTGTCCCGACCAAAGCAGTTCTTC.